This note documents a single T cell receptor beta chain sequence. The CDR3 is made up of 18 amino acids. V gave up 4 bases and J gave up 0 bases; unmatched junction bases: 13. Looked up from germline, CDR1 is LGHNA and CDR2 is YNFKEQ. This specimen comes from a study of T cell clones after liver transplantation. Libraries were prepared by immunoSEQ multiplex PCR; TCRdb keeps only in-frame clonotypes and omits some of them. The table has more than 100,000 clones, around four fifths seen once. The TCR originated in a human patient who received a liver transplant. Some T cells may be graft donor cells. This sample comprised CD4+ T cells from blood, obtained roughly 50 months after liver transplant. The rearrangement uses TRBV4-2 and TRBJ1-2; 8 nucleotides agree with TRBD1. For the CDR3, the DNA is TGTGCCAGCAGCCCTACGACCGGACAGGGAGTTACTAACTATGGCTACACCTTC. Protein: CASSPTTGQGVTNYGYTF.